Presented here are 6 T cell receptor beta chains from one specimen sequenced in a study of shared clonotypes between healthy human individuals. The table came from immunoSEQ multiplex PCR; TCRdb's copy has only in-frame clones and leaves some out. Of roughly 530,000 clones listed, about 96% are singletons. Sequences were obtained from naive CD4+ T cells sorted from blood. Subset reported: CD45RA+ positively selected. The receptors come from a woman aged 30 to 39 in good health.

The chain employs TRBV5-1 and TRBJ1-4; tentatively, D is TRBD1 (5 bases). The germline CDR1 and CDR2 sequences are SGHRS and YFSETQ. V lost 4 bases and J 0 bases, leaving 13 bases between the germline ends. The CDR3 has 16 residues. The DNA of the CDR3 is TGCGCCAGCAGCAAGGGACGAACGCCAACTAATGAAAAACTGTTTTTT. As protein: CASSKGRTPTNEKLFF.

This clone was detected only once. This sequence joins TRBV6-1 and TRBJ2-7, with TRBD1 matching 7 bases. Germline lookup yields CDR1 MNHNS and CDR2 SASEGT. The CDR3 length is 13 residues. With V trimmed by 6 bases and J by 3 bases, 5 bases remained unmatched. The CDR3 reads CASRMGQYYEQYF. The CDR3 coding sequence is TGTGCCAGCAGGATGGGACAGTACTACGAGCAGTACTTC.

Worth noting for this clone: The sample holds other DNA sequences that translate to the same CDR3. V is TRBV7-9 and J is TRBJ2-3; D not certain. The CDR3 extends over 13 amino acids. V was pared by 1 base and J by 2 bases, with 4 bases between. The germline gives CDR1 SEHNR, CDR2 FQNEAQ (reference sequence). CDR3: CASSLDATDTQYF. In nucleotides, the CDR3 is TGTGCCAGCAGCTTAGATGCCACAGATACGCAGTATTTT.

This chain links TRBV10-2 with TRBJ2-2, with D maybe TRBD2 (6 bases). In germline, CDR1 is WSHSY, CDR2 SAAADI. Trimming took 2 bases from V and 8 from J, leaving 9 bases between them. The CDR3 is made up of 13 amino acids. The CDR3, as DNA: TGCGCCAGCAGTGAGCGGGAGTCTGGGGAGCTGTTTTTT. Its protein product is CASSERESGELFF.

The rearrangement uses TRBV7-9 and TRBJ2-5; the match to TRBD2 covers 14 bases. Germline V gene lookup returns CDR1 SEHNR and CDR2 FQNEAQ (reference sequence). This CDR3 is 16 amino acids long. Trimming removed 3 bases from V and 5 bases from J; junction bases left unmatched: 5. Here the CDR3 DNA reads TGTGCCAGCAGCTTCCCGGGACTAGCGGGAGTGGAGACCCAGTACTTC. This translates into CASSFPGLAGVETQYF.

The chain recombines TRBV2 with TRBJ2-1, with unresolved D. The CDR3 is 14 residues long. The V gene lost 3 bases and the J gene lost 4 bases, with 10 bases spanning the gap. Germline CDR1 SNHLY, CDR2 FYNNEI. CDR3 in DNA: TGTGCCAGCAGTGACTGGCTCCGTTACAATGAGCAGTTCTTC. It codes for CASSDWLRYNEQFF.